This T cell receptor beta chain was obtained from a study of blood T cell repertoires in COVID-19. Study-level information: Samples taken during acute and convalescent COVID-19 were collected in the United States, Italy and Spain. Sample material is recorded as cDNA or gDNA derived from T cells, B-cell-depleted T cells, or PBMCs.

J lost 4 bases, V lost 3 bases, and 1 base had no gene match. The CDR3 is 13 amino acids. Per the original methods: Using reference gene primer amplification, nucleated cell counts were estimated. Method: immunoSEQ multiplex PCR; TCRdb's copy keeps in-frame clones and lacks some. The DNA was the basis for D and trimming; V, J and clone size are from that table. The sample includes around 80,000 clones, roughly four fifths of them seen just once. This clone showed up just a few times. This sample also contains other DNA sequences that code for the same CDR3. The chain recombines TRBV12-3 or TRBV12-4 with TRBJ1-1, with 8 positions matching TRBD1. The sequence was obtained from a man aged 80 or over with acute or convalescent COVID-19. Sequencing used peripheral blood. CDR3 in amino acids: CASSFDRGTEAFF. The CDR3 DNA reads TGTGCCAGCAGTTTTGACAGGGGCACTGAAGCTTTCTTT.